A single sample is the source of the 22 T cell receptor beta chains below, sequenced in a study of blood T cell repertoires in COVID-19. Some clones are missing from TCRdb's copy, which holds only in-frame ones; the method was immunoSEQ multiplex PCR. The data hold roughly 120,000 clones, with about 87% observed a single time. Source material: peripheral blood. These receptors all stem from a human donor in a cohort sampled during active COVID-19.

This clone was counted once. The chain uses TRBV6-5 and TRBJ1-2; D is unresolved. Per germline, CDR1 MNHEY and CDR2 SVGAGI. The germline V and J ends were trimmed by 0 bases and 4 bases, with 9 bases remaining between them. This CDR3 has 14 residues. The CDR3 DNA reads as TGTGCCAGCAGTTACTCAGGAGACCGCTATGGCTACACCTTC. It specifies CASSYSGDRYGYTF.

The chain is built from TRBV6-6 and TRBJ1-1; D is ambiguous. The CDR3 loop spans 14 amino acids. V lost 5 bases and J lost 3, with 13 bases in between. CDR1 and CDR2 from the germline V gene are MNHNY and SVGAGI (reference sequence). CDR3 region: CASSPRRVDTEAFF. DNA of the CDR3: TGTGCCAGCAGTCCGCGGAGGGTAGACACTGAAGCTTTCTTT.

This clone was seen a single time. The rearrangement joins TRBV5-4 to TRBJ2-3; 12 bases align to TRBD2. The trim removed 6 bases at V and 2 bases at J, leaving 4 bases unmatched. The CDR3 spans 15 residues. Germline V gives CDR1 SGHNT, CDR2 YYREEE (reference sequence). CDR3 DNA: TGTGCCAGCACTAGACTAGCGGGAGTCACAGATACGCAGTATTTT. Protein product: CASTRLAGVTDTQYF.

The chain employs TRBV10-2 and TRBJ1-3, with 7 bases aligning to TRBD1. Unmatched junction bases numbered 6, after V lost 9 bases and J lost 4 bases. Germline V gene sequence: CDR1 WSHSY, CDR2 SAAADI. This CDR3 is 13 amino acids long. This CDR3 reads CASSGTAGNTIYF. CDR3 bases: TGCGCCAGTTCCGGGACAGCAGGAAACACCATATATTTT.

This sequence joins TRBV2 and TRBJ2-1, with a weak D call TRBD2 (5 bases). Germline V gives CDR1 SNHLY, CDR2 FYNNEI. Between the trimmed V and J ends, which lost 6 bases and 0 bases, there was a span of 9 bases. The CDR3 is 14 residues long. The CDR3 bases are TGTGCCAGCAGCGTAGGAGGCTCCTACAATGAGCAGTTCTTC. This encodes CASSVGGSYNEQFF.

V is TRBV6-2 or TRBV6-3 and J is TRBJ2-1; 9 positions match TRBD2. Per germline, CDR1 MNHEY and CDR2 SVGEGT. The CDR3 covers 15 residues. V was clipped by 2 bases and J by 9 bases; unmatched bases: 8. The CDR3 DNA reads TGTGCCAGCAGTTACGTCGCGGGGGGGCCAGGTGAGCAGTTCTTC. It encodes CASSYVAGGPGEQFF.

The chain uses TRBV18 and TRBJ2-2, with 7 positions matching TRBD2. Trimming took 6 bases from V and 4 from J; bases not matched to a gene: 11. CDR3 length equals 16 residues. CDR1 is KGHSH, CDR2 LQKENI, per germline. This chain's CDR3 is CASSPYQRDLTGELFF. Written as DNA, the CDR3 is TGTGCCAGCTCGCCCTATCAGCGGGACCTCACCGGGGAGCTGTTTTTT.

The rearrangement links TRBV5-1 to TRBJ2-4, with 8 positions matching TRBD1. The ends lost 4 bases at V and 9 bases at J; junction bases unmatched: 0. Germline CDR1 SGHRS, CDR2 YFSETQ. This CDR3 comprises 11 residues. The CDR3 sequence: CASSDRGIQYF. CDR3 in DNA: TGCGCCAGCAGCGACAGGGGCATTCAGTACTTC.

This sequence joins TRBV7-3 and TRBJ2-2; the D is unclear. The CDR3 is 15 amino acids. CDR1 and CDR2 from the germline V gene are SGHTA and FQGTGA. V gave up 2 bases and J gave up 4 bases, with 11 bases separating them. CDR3 DNA sequence: TGTGCCAGCAGCTTAGGGCCACACCCCACCGGGGAGCTGTTTTTT. This sequence encodes CASSLGPHPTGELFF.

The V call is TRBV11-2, the J call TRBJ2-5; 7 positions agree with TRBD2. The CDR3 consists of 15 residues. Trimming at V came to 1 base and at J to 2 bases, leaving 4 bases not matched to a gene. The germline CDR1 and CDR2 sequences are SGHAT and FQNNGV. CDR3 region: CASSLASAGQETQYF. The DNA for the CDR3 is TGTGCCAGCAGCTTAGCCTCAGCGGGGCAAGAGACCCAGTACTTC.

This clone was detected a few times. V gene TRBV5-1 combines with J gene TRBJ2-2; 9 nucleotides agree with TRBD1. In germline, CDR1 is SGHRS, CDR2 YFSETQ. CDR3 length equals 15 residues. With 1 base clipped from V and 6 bases from J, the junction kept 4 bases outside the gene matches. This CDR3 reads CASSLRTGEAGELFF. CDR3 DNA sequence: TGCGCCAGCAGCTTGCGGACAGGGGAGGCCGGGGAGCTGTTTTTT.

CDR3 DNA sequence: TGTGCCAGCAGCCTCCCGACAGGGGGGGCAGAGACCCAGTACTTC. Translated, it gives CASSLPTGGAETQYF. The chain couples TRBV11-2 to TRBJ2-5; 9 nucleotides match TRBD1. The CDR3 consists of 15 residues. In germline, CDR1 is SGHAT, CDR2 FQNNGV. With V trimmed by 5 bases and J by 4 bases, 8 bases remained unmatched.

The J gene is TRBJ2-1, the V gene TRBV7-3; possibly TRBD1 for D (6 bases). V was cut by 3 bases and J by 0 bases, with 9 bases left in between. Germline values: CDR1 SGHTA, CDR2 FQGTGA. The CDR3 is 15 amino acids. The chain's CDR3 is CASSLDRFSYNEQFF. The CDR3, as DNA: TGTGCCAGCAGCTTGGACAGATTCTCCTACAATGAGCAGTTCTTC.

The genes are TRBV27 and TRBJ1-2; 7 positions agree with TRBD1. The CDR3 runs to 15 residues. Germline CDR1 is MNHEY and CDR2 is SMNVEV (reference sequence). The ends lost 5 bases at V and 8 bases at J; junction bases unmatched: 14. This CDR3 is CASSTLLTGSEGYTF. The CDR3, as DNA: TGTGCCAGCAGTACATTATTGACAGGGTCGGAGGGCTACACCTTC.

This clone has a handful of counts. The chain links TRBV27 to TRBJ2-7; 11 nucleotides line up with TRBD2. The CDR3 consists of 15 residues. Germline trimming cut 5 bases from V and 4 bases from J; bases unmatched to any gene: 7. From germline, CDR1 is MNHEY and CDR2 SMNVEV (reference sequence). The CDR3 sequence is CASSLLLAGVYEQYF. The CDR3 bases are TGTGCCAGCAGTCTACTACTAGCGGGAGTTTACGAGCAGTACTTC.

The chain has TRBV10-1 and TRBJ2-3, with D perhaps matching TRBD2 (5 bases). Germline CDR1 WNHNN, CDR2 SYGVQD (reference sequence). The CDR3 has 12 residues. V was cut by 10 bases and J by 3 bases, with 11 bases left in between. CDR3 sequence reads: CANTGRTDTQYF. The CDR3 nucleotides are TGCGCCAACACGGGAAGAACAGATACGCAGTATTTT.

This clone appeared once. The genes are TRBV6-1 and TRBJ2-3, with TRBD2 identical over 8 bases. The CDR3 is 18 residues long. The V gene's germline CDR1 is MNHNS and CDR2 SASEGT. With V trimmed by 4 bases and J by 3 bases, 15 bases remained unmatched. CDR3 region: CASSARGGIGLITDTQYF. The CDR3 coding sequence is TGTGCCAGCAGTGCCCGGGGGGGGATTGGGTTAATAACAGATACGCAGTATTTT.

V gene TRBV6-6 combines with J gene TRBJ1-5; 7 bases align to TRBD1. The V and J ends lost 6 bases and 5 bases, in that order; junction bases with no gene match: 4. The CDR3 is made up of 13 amino acids. Germline-derived CDR1 and CDR2 are MNHNY and SVGAGI (reference sequence). CDR3 nucleotides: TGTGCCAGCAGGACCACAGGGGATCAGCCCCAGCATTTT. It codes for CASRTTGDQPQHF.

The chain recombines TRBV27 with TRBJ2-1, with no clear D. CDR3 length: 13 residues. Germline assignment: CDR1 MNHEY and CDR2 SMNVEV (reference sequence). Trimming took 8 bases from V and 6 from J, leaving 14 bases between them. For the CDR3, the DNA is TGTGCCAGCCGTCCCACAGAGTCCAATGAGCAGTTCTTC. Translated, it gives CASRPTESNEQFF.

The chain is built from TRBV7-8 and TRBJ1-5; the D gene is possibly TRBD1 (5 bases). The CDR3 sequence is 15 residues long. Deletions cut 5 bases from V and 0 bases from J, with 11 bases between. From germline, CDR1 is SGHVS and CDR2 FQNEAQ. The CDR3 coding sequence is TGTGCCAGCAGCCCCCGGACAACTAGCAATCAGCCCCAGCATTTT. As protein: CASSPRTTSNQPQHF.

The table lists this clone with a count of one. The rearrangement joins TRBV18 to TRBJ1-6; D is undetermined. Trimming left V 1 base short and J 6 bases short, with 7 bases between. Germline V gene lookup returns CDR1 KGHSH and CDR2 LQKENI. CDR3 length equals 14 residues. This CDR3 is CASSPLPVNSPLHF. The CDR3 DNA is TGTGCCAGCTCACCACTTCCCGTTAATTCACCCCTCCACTTT.

Only a few counts were recorded for this clone. The chain has TRBV4-2 and TRBJ1-2; TRBD1 matches at 7 bases. CDR1 is LGHNA and CDR2 is YNFKEQ in the germline V gene. The CDR3 covers 14 residues. V lost 4 bases to trimming and J lost 4 bases; unmatched junction nucleotides: 6. CDR3 nucleotides: TGTGCCAGCAGCCGAGACAGGGCAGTCTATGGCTACACCTTC. This sequence encodes CASSRDRAVYGYTF.